Reported below is one TCR beta chain. Its antigen is as yet unknown. TCRdb's table, derived via immunoSEQ multiplex PCR, lists solely in-frame clones and lacks some. The table lists fewer than 200,000 clones, about 88% of them singletons. This sample is part of a study of radiation and T cells in renal cell carcinoma. Time point: blood 4 weeks post-SBRT, at nephrectomy. Sample treatment: 15 Gy SBRT to primary tumor, nephrectomy 4 weeks later. Blood was sampled at baseline, 2 weeks and 4 weeks after SBRT. General study points: In blood, top tumor clones expanded by 2 weeks, shrinking by 4.

Germline V gene lookup returns CDR1 SNHLY and CDR2 FYNNEI. This CDR3 contains 15 residues. V dropped 6 bases and J dropped 0 bases, with 12 bases sitting between them. This specimen consisted of blood, obtained from a patient whose treatment included radiotherapy and nephrectomy. This TCR derives from a woman aged 45-59 years with renal cell carcinoma. J is TRBJ1-5 and V is TRBV2, with TRBD1 as a possible D gene (6 bases). Here the CDR3 reads CASRDTGLSNQPQHF. In DNA form, the CDR3 reads TGTGCCAGCAGGGATACAGGGCTTAGCAATCAGCCCCAGCATTTT.